These 25 T cell receptor beta chains were all obtained from the same sample, sequenced in a study of blood T cell repertoires in COVID-19. The table came from immunoSEQ multiplex PCR; TCRdb's copy has only in-frame clones and leaves some out. The sample holds approximately 170,000 clones; roughly 80% are singletons and the top ten take about 8.3%. Sample: peripheral blood. All receptors come from a woman in her 70s with COVID-19, enrolled during active disease.

The chain combines TRBV28 with TRBJ1-2; D is possibly TRBD1 (5 bases). Trimming stripped 5 bases from V and 2 bases from J, with 12 bases between. The CDR3 extends over 14 amino acids. The germline CDR1 and CDR2 sequences are MDHEN and SYDVKM. CDR3 protein: CASSPGGKNYGYTF. DNA of the CDR3: TGTGCCAGCAGTCCTGGGGGGAAGAACTATGGCTACACCTTC.

This rearrangement joins TRBV29-1 to TRBJ2-7; 8 bases agree with TRBD1. This CDR3 region has 13 residues. CDR1 and CDR2 from the germline V gene are SQVTM and ANQGSEA. The ends lost 6 bases at V and 8 bases at J; junction bases unmatched: 12. The CDR3 bases are TGCAGCGTCTCGGGGACAGGAGGAAGGAAGCAGTACTTC. Translation gives CSVSGTGGRKQYF.

V usage is TRBV7-2 and J usage is TRBJ2-5; 9 bases align to TRBD2. The CDR3 length is 16 residues. Germline CDR1 SGHTA, CDR2 FQGNSA. V shed 5 bases, J shed 9 bases, and the junction held 16 bases outside the gene matches. The CDR3 loop reads CASSPRASGTSGAQYF. The CDR3 nucleotides are TGTGCCAGCAGCCCCCGGGCTAGCGGGACCTCAGGGGCCCAGTACTTC.

The J gene is TRBJ1-5, the V gene TRBV7-9; no clear D gene. The CDR3 runs 16 residues. Germline-derived CDR1 and CDR2 are SEHNR and FQNEAQ (reference sequence). The V end lost 1 base, the J end lost 0 bases, and 10 bases lay between the germline ends. This CDR3 reads CASSLGTDNSNQPQHF. In nucleotides, the CDR3 is TGTGCCAGCAGCTTAGGGACTGACAATAGCAATCAGCCCCAGCATTTT.

The chain employs TRBV2 and TRBJ2-3; possibly TRBD2 for D (6 bases). CDR1 is SNHLY and CDR2 is FYNNEI in the germline V gene. CDR3 length equals 13 residues. Trimming cost V 5 bases and J 0 bases, with 6 bases left between them. The CDR3 bases are TGTGCCAGCAGTCGGGAGAGCACAGATACGCAGTATTTT. Translated, it gives CASSRESTDTQYF.

This chain links TRBV19 with TRBJ1-5; TRBD1 agrees at 10 bases. The CDR3 sequence is 17 residues long. CDR1 and CDR2 (germline): LNHDA, SQIVND (reference sequence). The V segment lost 4 bases and the J segment 2 bases; nucleotides outside the gene matches: 8. The CDR3 sequence: CASSTRDRGSGNQPQHF. CDR3 coding DNA: TGTGCCAGTAGTACTCGGGACAGGGGATCGGGCAATCAGCCCCAGCATTTT.

The V and J genes are TRBV19 and TRBJ2-3; TRBD2 aligns across 9 bases. The V segment lost 3 bases and the J segment 4 bases; nucleotides outside the gene matches: 2. The CDR3 is 14 amino acids. CDR1 and CDR2 from the germline V gene are LNHDA and SQIVND (reference sequence). CDR3 residues: CASSMAGGPDTQYF. The CDR3, as DNA: TGTGCCAGTAGTATGGCGGGAGGGCCAGATACGCAGTATTTT.

The rearrangement joins TRBV18 to TRBJ2-2; maybe TRBD1 (5 bases). Germline CDR1 KGHSH, CDR2 LQKENI. This CDR3 region has 15 residues. V was cut by 7 bases and J by 2 bases, with 14 bases left in between. CDR3 sequence reads: CASFASQGNTGELFF. The CDR3 DNA follows: TGTGCCAGCTTTGCGTCGCAGGGAAACACCGGGGAGCTGTTTTTT.

This chain uses TRBV2 with TRBJ1-4; D is possibly TRBD1 (5 bases). The CDR3 has 15 residues. Trimming took off 6 bases at V and 3 bases at J, with 14 bases between the two ends. Per germline, CDR1 SNHLY and CDR2 FYNNEI. CDR3 nucleotide sequence: TGTGCCAGCAGGGCGCAGGGAAGGTCTAATGAAAAACTGTTTTTT. This sequence encodes CASRAQGRSNEKLFF.

The rearrangement joins TRBV2 to TRBJ2-4; no reliable D call. The CDR3 totals 13 residues. Germline CDR1 SNHLY, CDR2 FYNNEI. V was cut by 6 bases and J by 7 bases, with 13 bases left in between. This CDR3 reads CASRPDTSNIQYF. CDR3 nucleotide sequence: TGTGCCAGCAGACCCGACACTTCCAACATTCAGTACTTC.

In this sample, this clone turned up once. This chain connects TRBV29-1 to TRBJ2-2, with a possible D match to TRBD2 (5 bases). Per germline, CDR1 SQVTM and CDR2 ANQGSEA. The CDR3 runs 13 residues. V was trimmed by 5 bases and J by 4 bases, leaving 11 bases between them. Here the CDR3 reads CSVSEGLTGELFF. The CDR3 DNA is TGCAGCGTTAGTGAGGGTCTCACCGGGGAGCTGTTTTTT.

This chain joins TRBV28 and TRBJ2-1, with 7 bases matching TRBD2. The germline CDR1 and CDR2 sequences are MDHEN and SYDVKM. V gave up 8 bases and J gave up 6 bases; unmatched junction bases: 7. This CDR3 spans 13 amino acids. DNA of the CDR3: TGTGCCAGCGGGGGGGGAAGGGGCAATGAGCAGTTCTTC. Its translation is CASGGGRGNEQFF.

The J gene is TRBJ1-4, the V gene TRBV28; D ambiguous. This CDR3 has 11 residues. Germline assignment: CDR1 MDHEN and CDR2 SYDVKM. The V end was cut by 4 bases, the J end by 9 bases, with 6 bases between. This CDR3 is CASSSTKKLFF. The CDR3 DNA sequence: TGTGCCAGCAGTTCCACTAAAAAACTGTTTTTT. Filled out from reference TRBV28 and TRBJ1-4, the complete variable domain reads DVKVTQSSRYLVKRTGEKVFLECVQDMDHENMFWYRQDPGLGLRLIYFSYDVKMKEKGDIPEGYSVSREKKERFSLILESASTNQTSMYLCASSSTKKLFFGSGTQLSVL.

This clone was observed a handful of times. The CDR3 region has the DNA TGTGCCAGCAGCTTAGATAGTAGCGGGGGAGTGTATGAGCAGTTCTTC. This gives the protein CASSLDSSGGVYEQFF. This chain joins TRBV11-2 and TRBJ2-1; TRBD2 agrees at 9 bases. From germline, CDR1 is SGHAT and CDR2 FQNNGV. The CDR3 extends over 16 amino acids. Germline trimming cut 0 bases from V and 8 bases from J; bases unmatched to any gene: 8.

This clone was observed a single time. The chain combines TRBV5-6 with TRBJ2-7; the match to TRBD1 covers 9 bases. The CDR3 has 15 residues. V shed 2 bases and J 3 bases; nucleotides not matched to a gene: 6. CDR1 SGHDT and CDR2 YYEEEE come from the germline V gene. The CDR3 here is CASSFLQGALYEQYF. The CDR3 DNA reads TGTGCCAGCAGCTTCCTACAGGGGGCTCTCTACGAGCAGTACTTC.

The rearrangement links TRBV15 to TRBJ2-7, with 10 bases fitting TRBD1. J was trimmed by 5 bases and V by 1 base; bases with no gene match: 5. This CDR3 is built from 15 residues. The germline CDR1 and CDR2 sequences are LNHNV and YYDKDF (reference sequence). The chain's CDR3 is CATSRAGQGQNEQYF. In DNA form, the CDR3 reads TGTGCCACCAGCAGAGCGGGACAGGGGCAAAACGAGCAGTACTTC.

V usage is TRBV3-1 (or the pseudogene TRBV3-2) and J usage is TRBJ1-5; D is possibly TRBD1 (6 bases). V lost 6 bases and J lost 10, with 13 bases in between. The CDR3 totals 12 residues. The V gene's germline CDR1 is LGHDT and CDR2 YNNKEL (reference sequence). The CDR3 loop reads CASSHNREPQHF. CDR3 in DNA: TGTGCCAGCAGTCATAACAGGGAACCCCAGCATTTT.

This sequence joins TRBV7-2 and TRBJ2-5, with a weak D call TRBD2 (6 bases). The length of the CDR3 is 15 residues. The V end lost 2 bases, the J end lost 4 bases, and 14 bases lay between the germline ends. Per germline, CDR1 SGHTA and CDR2 FQGNSA. CDR3: CASSLRIGGRETQYF. CDR3 DNA: TGTGCCAGCAGCTTACGTATCGGGGGACGAGAGACCCAGTACTTC.

The chain uses TRBV2 and TRBJ2-3; 7 bases match TRBD1. Germline-derived CDR1 and CDR2 are SNHLY and FYNNEI. The CDR3 contains 17 residues. Trimming removed 6 bases from V and 0 bases from J; junction bases left unmatched: 12. As DNA, the CDR3 is TGTGCCAGCAGCGGCCCTCGACAGGGCGGAAGCACAGATACGCAGTATTTT. It codes for CASSGPRQGGSTDTQYF.

The chain recombines TRBV7-3 with TRBJ2-1; 7 nucleotides agree with TRBD2. V gave up 2 bases and J gave up 8 bases; unmatched junction bases: 9. This CDR3 is 15 amino acids long. In germline, CDR1 is SGHTA, CDR2 FQGTGA. The DNA of the CDR3 is TGTGCCAGCAGCTTATCGGGCGGGAGCGGGGATGAGCAGTTCTTC. It encodes CASSLSGGSGDEQFF.

The chain employs TRBV19 and TRBJ2-2; no reliable D call. The CDR3 sequence is 14 residues long. The germline V and J ends were trimmed by 10 bases and 1 base, with 13 bases remaining between them. From germline, CDR1 is LNHDA and CDR2 SQIVND (reference sequence). The CDR3 DNA reads TGTGCCACCACGAACAGTTGGAACACCGGGGAGCTGTTTTTT. Translating gives CATTNSWNTGELFF.

V usage is TRBV6-5 and J usage is TRBJ2-5; D possibly corresponds to TRBD1 (5 bases). The V end lost 2 bases, the J end lost 3 bases, and 16 bases lay between the germline ends. CDR3 length: 16 residues. From germline, CDR1 is MNHEY and CDR2 SVGAGI. In DNA, the CDR3 is TGTGCCAGCAGTTACAAAAGGGGTGGTTTCAAAGAGACCCAGTACTTC. Protein product: CASSYKRGGFKETQYF.

This chain uses TRBV19 with TRBJ1-1; TRBD1 is a possible D gene (6 bases). The CDR3 is made up of 13 amino acids. CDR1 and CDR2 from the germline V gene are LNHDA and SQIVND (reference sequence). Trimming stripped 4 bases from V and 4 bases from J, with 10 bases between. The CDR3 spells CASSRAGVTEAFF. CDR3 DNA: TGTGCCAGTAGTAGGGCAGGGGTCACTGAAGCTTTCTTT.

This clone appeared once. The chain combines TRBV27 with TRBJ2-5; D call uncertain. V gave up 6 bases and J gave up 2 bases, with 10 bases separating them. The CDR3 runs to 13 residues. In germline, CDR1 is MNHEY, CDR2 SMNVEV (reference sequence). The CDR3 reads CASSHVRQETQYF. The CDR3 DNA is TGTGCCAGCAGCCATGTCCGGCAAGAGACCCAGTACTTC.

The CDR3 protein is CSVEEPSGFVAGELFF. The CDR3, as DNA: TGCAGCGTTGAAGAGCCTAGCGGGTTTGTCGCCGGGGAGCTGTTTTTT. The chain is built from TRBV29-1 and TRBJ2-2; 8 bases align to TRBD2. CDR1 is SQVTM and CDR2 is ANQGSEA in the germline V gene. Trimming cost V 0 bases and J 6 bases; bases outside gene matches: 9. The CDR3 is made up of 16 amino acids.